This TCR beta chain was retrieved from a study of blood T cells in healthy people across ages. Through a sample-barcoded 5' primer and a J-beta primer mix, a second PCR was run for roughly 6 to 11 cycles. TCRdb redid the calling of the 5' RACE reads with MiXCR, one entry per CDR3 protein. In the table there are hundreds of thousands of distinct CDR3 sequences, approximately 40% of which are singletons. Trimming took 4 bases from V and 4 from J, leaving 9 bases between them. The germline V gene has CDR1 SGHTA and CDR2 FQGNSA. The CDR3 covers 13 residues. The chain combines TRBV7-2 with TRBJ2-3, with a possible D match to TRBD2 (5 bases). The sequenced sample consisted of blood. The TCR was taken from a man older than 75 in good health. CDR3 protein: CASSSGVADTQYF. The CDR3 nucleotides are TGTGCCAGCAGCTCCGGGGTTGCAGATACGCAGTATTTT.